The clone carrying this T cell receptor (beta chain) appeared a few times. In this CDR3 the conserved last residue, phenylalanine or tryptophan, is missing, so a read error is likely. The data belong to a study of blood T cells in healthy people across ages. Primed by a sample-barcoded 5' primer and a J-beta primer mix, a second PCR proceeded for about 7 to 12 cycles. TCRdb recomputed calls from the 5' RACE reads with MiXCR, one row per CDR3 protein. The table shows 450,000 to 650,000 distinct CDR3 sequences, with around 24% occurring only once. This CDR3 spans 14 amino acids. Trimming removed 0 bases from V and 9 bases from J; junction bases left unmatched: 2. In germline, CDR1 is SGHRS, CDR2 YFSETQ. These same data were also listed under a study on T cells of mothers and their children.

This TCR was sampled from a boy between 10 and 17 years old in good health. The chain links TRBV5-1 to TRBJ1-6, with 8 bases that match TRBD1. The sequenced sample was blood. Here the CDR3 DNA reads TGCGCCAGCAGCTTGGGACAGGGGAGTTCACCCCTCCACCTT. Its protein product is CASSLGQGSSPLHL.